This T cell receptor beta chain is from a study of cytomegalovirus exposure and HLA in healthy donors. Points from the study as a whole: Overall, roughly 150 TCR beta chains were annotated as cytomegalovirus-associated.

Details on this clone: The antigen remains undetermined.

Looked up from germline, CDR1 is SEHNR and CDR2 is FQNEAQ (reference sequence). This CDR3 comprises 15 residues. After removal of 3 bases from V and 0 bases from J, the junction contained 0 bases not matched to a gene. Sequencing was performed with immunoSEQ multiplex PCR; in TCRdb, only in-frame clones are kept and a portion is missing. The sample contains about 170,000 clones, roughly 86% of which appear only once. Sequencing was carried out using PBMCs. The chain couples TRBV7-9 to TRBJ2-2, with 8 nucleotides matching TRBD2. The clonotype was recovered from a woman younger than 30 in good health and CMV-seropositive. CDR3 residues: CASSFSGANTGELFF. The DNA of the CDR3 is TGTGCCAGCAGCTTTAGCGGGGCGAACACCGGGGAGCTGTTTTTT.